Reported below is one T cell receptor beta chain. The sample originates from a study of blood T cell repertoires in COVID-19. Sequenced by immunoSEQ multiplex PCR; TCRdb stores in-frame clones only, minus some. Here the sample spans 110,000 or so clones, approximately 81% being singletons. Germline V gene data show CDR1 as SGHNT and CDR2 as YYREEE (reference sequence). The V gene end was trimmed by 4 bases and the J gene end by 0 bases; junction bases not matched to a gene: 5. The CDR3 runs to 15 residues. The rearrangement links TRBV5-4 to TRBJ1-1; TRBD1 aligns across 8 bases. Sequencing was done on a sample of peripheral blood. The sequence derives from a man aged 35-49 years with acute or convalescent COVID-19. DNA of the CDR3: TGTGCCAGCAGCCCTGGACAGGGACTGAACACTGAAGCTTTCTTT. Amino acids: CASSPGQGLNTEAFF.